The 15 T cell receptor beta chains listed next were all sequenced from one sample in a study of shared clonotypes between healthy human individuals. The table came from immunoSEQ multiplex PCR; TCRdb's copy has only in-frame clones and leaves some out. Of roughly 1.4 million clones listed, 98% are singletons. Material for sequencing was naive CD4+ T cells sorted from blood. Indicated subset: CD45RA+ positively selected. The source of these receptors is a young man in good health.

The chain links TRBV18 to TRBJ1-4; possible D gene TRBD1, 6 bases. The V end was cut by 3 bases, the J end by 4 bases, with 12 bases between. This CDR3 contains 15 residues. Germline lookup yields CDR1 KGHSH and CDR2 LQKENI. CDR3 sequence reads: CASSPTGPHNEKLFF. The CDR3 bases are TGTGCCAGCTCACCGACAGGCCCCCATAATGAAAAACTGTTTTTT.

The chain combines TRBV11-2 with TRBJ2-7, with TRBD2 as a possible D gene (5 bases). The germline V gene encodes CDR1 SGHAT and CDR2 FQNNGV. V lost 5 bases, J lost 5 bases, and 22 bases lay in between. The CDR3 has 16 residues. The CDR3: CASSAIVAGIFHEQYF. The DNA for the CDR3 is TGTGCCAGCAGCGCTATTGTGGCGGGCATCTTCCACGAGCAGTACTTC.

A word on this clone: Other DNA sequences from this sample encode an identical CDR3 as well. The chain combines TRBV5-1 with TRBJ2-3, with 8 bases fitting TRBD2. Trimming removed 0 bases from V and 4 bases from J; junction bases left unmatched: 4. In germline, CDR1 is SGHRS, CDR2 YFSETQ. The CDR3 spans 15 residues. The CDR3 protein is CASSLAAGGSDTQYF. DNA for the CDR3: TGCGCCAGCAGCTTGGCCGCGGGAGGCTCAGATACGCAGTATTTT.

As DNA, the CDR3 is TGCGCCAGCAGCTTGGGGACAGGGCCTCCGAATAGCTACGAGCAGTACTTC. Its protein product is CASSLGTGPPNSYEQYF. The chain combines TRBV5-1 with TRBJ2-7; 8 bases agree with TRBD1. The CDR3 contains 17 residues. Germline V gene data show CDR1 as SGHRS and CDR2 as YFSETQ. V shed 0 bases, J shed 3 bases, and the junction held 11 bases outside the gene matches.

This chain joins TRBV15 and TRBJ2-1; 12 nucleotides line up with TRBD2. Germline V gene sequence: CDR1 LNHNV, CDR2 YYDKDF (reference sequence). This CDR3 is 18 amino acids long. J lost 4 bases, V lost 0 bases, and 7 bases had no gene match. The CDR3 nucleotides read TGTGCCACCAGCAGAGACAACCCCGGGACTAGCGGGTACAATGAGCAGTTCTTC. It is translated as CATSRDNPGTSGYNEQFF.

The V and J genes are TRBV29-1 and TRBJ2-2; D not certain. Trimming cost V 3 bases and J 4 bases, with 6 bases left between them. Germline CDR1 and CDR2: SQVTM and ANQGSEA. The CDR3 has 12 amino acids. The CDR3 sequence is CSVDSFTGELFF. The CDR3 bases are TGCAGCGTTGATTCGTTCACCGGGGAGCTGTTTTTT.

The rearrangement joins TRBV10-1 to TRBJ2-7; D may be TRBD1 (6 bases). Per germline, CDR1 WNHNN and CDR2 SYGVQD (reference sequence). This CDR3 has 13 amino acids. The germline V and J ends were trimmed by 6 bases and 5 bases, with 14 bases remaining between them. CDR3 sequence reads: CASSPDRSHEQYF. CDR3 sequence (DNA): TGCGCCAGCAGCCCCGACAGGAGCCACGAGCAGTACTTC.

The CDR3 protein is CASKLGVGLATYEQYF. As DNA, the CDR3 is TGTGCCAGCAAATTGGGAGTGGGACTAGCGACCTACGAGCAGTACTTC. The rearrangement uses TRBV2 and TRBJ2-7; 10 nucleotides match TRBD2. V was pared by 7 bases and J by 2 bases, with 11 bases of the junction left unmatched. Germline V gives CDR1 SNHLY, CDR2 FYNNEI. The CDR3 runs 16 residues. Together with reference TRBV2 and TRBJ2-7, the CDR3 gives the full variable domain: EPEVTQTPSHQVTQMGQEVILRCVPISNHLYFYWYRQILGQKVEFLVSFYNNEISEKSEIFDDQFSVERPDGSNFTLKIRSTKLEDSAMYFCASKLGVGLATYEQYFGPGTRLTVT.

For this clone: Other DNA variants within this sample encode the same CDR3. The chain recombines TRBV7-2 with TRBJ2-1, with unresolved D. The CDR3 is made up of 11 amino acids. V was trimmed by 2 bases and J by 8 bases, leaving 4 bases between them. Germline CDR1 SGHTA, CDR2 FQGNSA. CDR3 bases: TGTGCCAGCAGCTTATATGATGAGCAGTTCTTC. It encodes CASSLYDEQFF.

This clone has only one observation. The V gene is TRBV2, the J gene TRBJ1-3; D gene ambiguous. The CDR3 length is 13 residues. The V gene's germline CDR1 is SNHLY and CDR2 FYNNEI. V dropped 7 bases and J dropped 0 bases, with 7 bases sitting between them. DNA of the CDR3: TGTGCCAGCAAGAAAGACTCTGGAAACACCATATATTTT. Translating it yields CASKKDSGNTIYF.

The rearrangement links TRBV7-2 to TRBJ1-1; no clear D gene. In germline, CDR1 is SGHTA, CDR2 FQGNSA. CDR3 length: 13 amino acids. Between the trimmed V and J ends, which lost 4 bases and 0 bases, there was a span of 6 bases. DNA of the CDR3: TGTGCCAGCAGCTCCTACATGAACACTGAAGCTTTCTTT. Amino acids: CASSSYMNTEAFF.

This clone was detected only once. The DNA for the CDR3 is TGTGCCAGCAGTCCGGACAGCGGCTACGAGCAGTACTTC. This sequence encodes CASSPDSGYEQYF. The chain joins TRBV6-5 to TRBJ2-7, with D maybe TRBD1 (6 bases). CDR3 length: 13 amino acids. Trimming cost V 5 bases and J 3 bases, with 11 bases left between them. Germline values: CDR1 MNHEY, CDR2 SVGAGI.

This chain uses TRBV6-6 with TRBJ2-7; D remains unclear. Germline V gene sequence: CDR1 MNHNY, CDR2 SVGAGI (reference sequence). The V end lost 5 bases, the J end lost 1 base, and 9 bases lay between the germline ends. CDR3 length: 13 residues. The CDR3 loop is CASSAVGSYEQYF. CDR3 DNA: TGTGCCAGCAGTGCCGTAGGGTCCTACGAGCAGTACTTC.

The chain combines TRBV28 with TRBJ1-4; D gene ambiguous. The V end was cut by 3 bases, the J end by 0 bases, with 11 bases between. The CDR3 loop spans 16 amino acids. Looked up from germline, CDR1 is MDHEN and CDR2 is SYDVKM. CDR3 sequence reads: CASSLRHLSTNEKLFF. CDR3 bases: TGTGCCAGCAGTTTGAGGCACCTATCAACTAATGAAAAACTGTTTTTT.

The rearrangement uses TRBV28 and TRBJ2-7; D may correspond to TRBD1 or TRBD2 (5 bases each). V lost 3 bases to trimming and J lost 0 bases, with 15 bases between them. CDR3 length: 16 amino acids. Germline V gives CDR1 MDHEN, CDR2 SYDVKM. CDR3 nucleotide sequence: TGTGCCAGCAGTTTTTTTCGACAGCGGAGCTCCTACGAGCAGTACTTC. This encodes CASSFFRQRSSYEQYF.